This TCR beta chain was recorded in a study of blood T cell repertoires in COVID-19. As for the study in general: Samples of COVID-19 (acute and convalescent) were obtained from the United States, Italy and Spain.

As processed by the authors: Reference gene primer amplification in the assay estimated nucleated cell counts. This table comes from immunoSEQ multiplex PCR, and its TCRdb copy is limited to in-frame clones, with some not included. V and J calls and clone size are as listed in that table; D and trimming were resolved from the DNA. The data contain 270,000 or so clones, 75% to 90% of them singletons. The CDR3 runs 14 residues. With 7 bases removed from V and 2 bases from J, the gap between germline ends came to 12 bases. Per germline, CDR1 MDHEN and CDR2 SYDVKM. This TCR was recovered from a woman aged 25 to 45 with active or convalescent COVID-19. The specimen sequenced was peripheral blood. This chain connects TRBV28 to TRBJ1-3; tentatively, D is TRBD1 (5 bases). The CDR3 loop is CASISGGPGNTIYF. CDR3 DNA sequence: TGTGCCAGCATTTCCGGGGGTCCTGGAAACACCATATATTTT.